This record concerns one T cell receptor beta chain sequence. V was clipped by 5 bases and J by 1 base, with 12 bases between them. The germline V gene encodes CDR1 MGHDK and CDR2 SYGVNS. The CDR3 runs to 15 residues. This entry belongs to a study of blood T cell repertoires in COVID-19. About the research overall: Samples taken during acute and convalescent COVID-19 were collected in the United States, Italy and Spain. PBMCs, B-cell-depleted T cells, or T cells provided the cDNA or gDNA that made up the material.

The protocol was immunoSEQ multiplex PCR, while the TCRdb copy is restricted to in-frame clones and leaves out a portion. There are approximately 74,000 clones in the sample; around 90% occur only once, and around 7.9% lies in the top ten. This rearrangement joins TRBV25-1 to TRBJ1-3, with a tentative D call TRBD1 (5 bases). Sequenced material: peripheral blood. This sequence originates from a man between 65 and 85 years old with acute or convalescent COVID-19. CDR3: CASSPEWTSGNTIYF. The DNA of the CDR3 is TGTGCCAGCAGTCCCGAGTGGACATCTGGAAACACCATATATTTT.